The present T cell receptor (beta chain) was sequenced within a study of T cell responses to AZD1222 COVID-19 vaccine. Study outcomes and limitations: It was only five to seven AZD1222 recipients who were seropositive at baseline.

Assay: immunoSEQ multiplex PCR; the TCRdb copy retains only in-frame clones and omits some. The sample has nearly 110,000 clones, about nine tenths seen once. V lost 3 bases, J lost 1 base, and 7 bases lay in between. Germline V gene lookup returns CDR1 WSHSY and CDR2 SAAADI. The CDR3 has 13 amino acids. With respect to this clone: What it binds is unknown.

Analyses pooled second doses at about 4 or about 12 weeks. The origin of this receptor is an adult who received the AZD1222 COVID-19 vaccine. The specimen comprised peripheral blood, sampled 28 days after the second AZD1222 dose. The gene calls are TRBV10-2 and TRBJ2-7, with unresolved D. The CDR3 protein is CASSDRNSYEQYF. The CDR3 DNA follows: TGCGCCAGCAGTGATCGGAATTCCTACGAGCAGTACTTC.